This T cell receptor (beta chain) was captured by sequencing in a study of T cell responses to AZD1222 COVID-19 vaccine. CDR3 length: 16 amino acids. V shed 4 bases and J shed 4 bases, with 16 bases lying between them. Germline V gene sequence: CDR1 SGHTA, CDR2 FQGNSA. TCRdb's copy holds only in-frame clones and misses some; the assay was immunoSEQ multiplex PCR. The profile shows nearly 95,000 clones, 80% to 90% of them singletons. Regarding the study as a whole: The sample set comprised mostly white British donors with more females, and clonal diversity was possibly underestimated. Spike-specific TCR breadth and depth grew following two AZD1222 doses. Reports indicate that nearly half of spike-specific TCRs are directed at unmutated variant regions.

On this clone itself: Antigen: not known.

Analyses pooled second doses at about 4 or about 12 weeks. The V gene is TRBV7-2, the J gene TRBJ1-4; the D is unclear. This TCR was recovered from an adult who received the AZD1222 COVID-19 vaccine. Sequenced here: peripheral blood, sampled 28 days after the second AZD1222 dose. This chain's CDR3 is CASSSGSSFLNEKLFF. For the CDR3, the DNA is TGTGCCAGCAGCTCGGGTTCCAGTTTCCTTAATGAAAAACTGTTTTTT.